The clone carrying this TCR beta chain was counted many times. Its specificity is not known. The sample is drawn from a study of T cells in Graves' hyperthyroidism and ophthalmopathy. Regarding the study as a whole: The majority of expanded thyroid clonotypes above 0.001 also appeared in blood.

The study excluded patients with uncontrolled infection, other autoimmune disease, pregnancy or lactation. From RNA transcripts, TCR beta CDR3 regions were amplified. Initially, a first-round RT-PCR of the TCR CDR3 employed the HTBI primer set. TCRdb re-derived calls from the multiplex PCR reads in MiXCR, one entry per CDR3 protein. There are some 300,000 distinct CDR3 sequences in the sample; 16% occur only once, and roughly a third lies in the top ten. V lost 3 bases, J lost 4 bases, and 7 bases lay in between. This CDR3 spans 14 amino acids. CDR1 is MNHEY and CDR2 is SMNVEV in the germline V gene (reference sequence).

Specimen: blood. This clonotype originated in a man younger than 45 with Graves' hyperthyroidism. The chain is built from TRBV27 and TRBJ1-6, with D uncertain. DNA for the CDR3: TGTGCCAGCAGTTTCGCGCTGTATAATTCACCCCTCCACTTT. Translating it yields CASSFALYNSPLHF.